The source of this T cell receptor beta chain is a study of cytomegalovirus exposure and HLA in healthy donors. Measured with immunoSEQ multiplex PCR; TCRdb has only the in-frame clones, and not every one. Of some 69,000 clones in the sample, around 97% were seen once. The CDR3 covers 14 residues. CDR1 is SGHRS and CDR2 is YFSETQ in the germline V gene. V shed 5 bases and J 2 bases; nucleotides not matched to a gene: 5. Sequenced sample: PBMCs. The source of this sequence is a man between 18 and 29 years old in good health and CMV-seronegative. The rearrangement uses TRBV5-1 and TRBJ2-3; TRBD2 aligns across 7 bases. CDR3 coding DNA: TGCGCCAGCAGGGGCGGGAGTAACACAGATACGCAGTATTTT. Its protein is CASRGGSNTDTQYF.